The 12 T cell receptor beta chains listed next were all sequenced from one sample in a study of blood T cell repertoires in COVID-19. Profiled with immunoSEQ multiplex PCR; TCRdb holds only in-frame clones, not every one. In the table there are approximately 290,000 clones, approximately 86% of which are singletons. Source material: peripheral blood. The receptors were sampled from a human donor with COVID-19, enrolled during active disease. The donor label of this sample is uncertain.

V is TRBV5-1 and J is TRBJ1-1; 7 bases match TRBD1. The CDR3 spans 15 residues. CDR1 SGHRS and CDR2 YFSETQ come from the germline V gene. Trimming cost V 0 bases and J 3 bases; bases outside gene matches: 5. The CDR3 nucleotides read TGCGCCAGCAGCTTGGCCTGGGACAGCGACACTGAAGCTTTCTTT. Protein: CASSLAWDSDTEAFF.

The rearrangement uses TRBV9 and TRBJ2-7, with TRBD2 identical over 7 bases. The CDR3 is 15 residues long. The V gene's germline CDR1 is SGDLS and CDR2 YYNGEE. V dropped 4 bases and J dropped 0; count of bases not matched to a gene: 7. Here the CDR3 DNA reads TGTGCCAGCAGCCTCCTAGCGGAAAACTCCTACGAGCAGTACTTC. Translating it yields CASSLLAENSYEQYF. The full variable domain, rest sourced from reference TRBV9 and TRBJ2-7, is DSGVTQTPKHLITATGQRVTLRCSPRSGDLSVYWYQQSLDQGLQFLIQYYNGEERAKGNILERFSAQQFPDLHSELNLSSLELGDSALYFCASSLLAENSYEQYFGPGTRLTVT.

The V and J genes are TRBV19 and TRBJ1-1; no definite D call. The CDR3 has 13 residues. Looked up from germline, CDR1 is LNHDA and CDR2 is SQIVND (reference sequence). V was trimmed by 7 bases and J by 1 base, leaving 10 bases between them. The CDR3, as DNA: TGTGCCAGTATAACTGATACGAACACTGAAGCTTTCTTT. Translating it yields CASITDTNTEAFF.

V is TRBV25-1 and J is TRBJ2-2, with 7 nucleotides matching TRBD1. V shed 1 base and J 5 bases; nucleotides not matched to a gene: 7. The length of the CDR3 is 16 residues. The germline gives CDR1 MGHDK, CDR2 SYGVNS. This CDR3 reads CASSESDRERTGELFF. CDR3 nucleotide sequence: TGTGCCAGCAGTGAATCAGACAGGGAGAGGACCGGGGAGCTGTTTTTT.

CDR3 nucleotide sequence: TGTGCCAGCAGCTTGGAGGGGCCCGGGGAGCTGTTTTTT. Protein: CASSLEGPGELFF. This chain links TRBV5-4 with TRBJ2-2; D is possibly TRBD1 (5 bases). Germline V lookup: CDR1 SGHNT, CDR2 YYREEE (reference sequence). The CDR3 contains 13 residues. V lost 0 bases and J 6 bases, leaving 6 bases between the germline ends.

This clone showed up just once. The CDR3 DNA is TGTGCCATCAGACGGAGACAGGAGTCCACCGGGGAGCTGTTTTTT. Translation: CAIRRRQESTGELFF. The J gene is TRBJ2-2, the V gene TRBV10-3; a possible D gene is TRBD1 (6 bases). The V end was cut by 6 bases, the J end by 4 bases, with 15 bases between. Germline CDR1 reads ENHRY; CDR2 reads SYGVKD. The CDR3 length is 15 residues.

This rearrangement joins TRBV11-2 to TRBJ2-1; 10 nucleotides agree with TRBD2. The V gene's germline CDR1 is SGHAT and CDR2 FQNNGV. This CDR3 has 16 residues. The V and J ends lost 6 bases and 4 bases, in that order; junction bases with no gene match: 9. The CDR3 is CASRSSGLARYNEQFF. CDR3 DNA: TGTGCCAGCAGATCATCGGGACTAGCGCGTTACAATGAGCAGTTCTTC. Combining the CDR3 with reference TRBV11-2 and TRBJ2-1 gives the whole variable domain EAGVAQSPRYKIIEKRQSVAFWCNPISGHATLYWYQQILGQGPKLLIQFQNNGVVDDSQLPKDRFSAERLKGVDSTLKIQPAKLEDSAVYLCASRSSGLARYNEQFFGPGTRLTVL.

The V gene is TRBV28, the J gene TRBJ1-2; D not certain. The CDR3 runs 11 residues. Trimming left V 6 bases short and J 3 bases short, with 5 bases between. The germline V gene has CDR1 MDHEN and CDR2 SYDVKM. The CDR3 DNA is TGTGCCAGCAGACAGCACTATGGCTACACCTTC. Protein sequence: CASRQHYGYTF.

This clone was recorded only once. This chain joins TRBV2 and TRBJ2-1, with 7 bases lining up with TRBD2. The CDR3 has 12 amino acids. Germline CDR1 SNHLY, CDR2 FYNNEI. Losses at the gene ends were 6 bases for V and 10 bases for J; bases not matched to a gene: 6. CDR3 sequence (DNA): TGTGCCAGCAGAGAGACTAGCATGGAGCAGTTCTTC. It is translated as CASRETSMEQFF. Looking up the rest from reference TRBV2 and TRBJ2-1 gives the full variable domain: EPEVTQTPSHQVTQMGQEVILRCVPISNHLYFYWYRQILGQKVEFLVSFYNNEISEKSEIFDDQFSVERPDGSNFTLKIRSTKLEDSAMYFCASRETSMEQFFGPGTRLTVL.

The chain combines TRBV5-1 with TRBJ2-7; TRBD1 matches 7 bases. V lost 0 bases, J lost 7 bases, and 10 bases stayed unmatched. The CDR3 consists of 15 residues. CDR1 and CDR2 from the germline V gene are SGHRS and YFSETQ. The CDR3: CASSLDVGTEEEQYF. For the CDR3, the DNA is TGCGCCAGCAGCTTGGATGTAGGGACAGAAGAAGAGCAGTACTTC.

The table lists this clone with a count of one. A junction boundary mismatches the germline segment, possibly from a read error. The chain employs TRBV7-7 and TRBJ2-1, with D possibly being TRBD1 or TRBD2 (5 bases each). Germline V gene lookup returns CDR1 SSHAT and CDR2 FNYEAQ (reference sequence). CDR3 size: 17 residues. CDR3 DNA: TGTGCTAGCAGCTTAGGGGTAGGTGGGAGCTCCTACAATGAGCAGTTCTTC. As protein: CASSLGVGGSSYNEQFF.

The V and J genes are TRBV28 and TRBJ2-7, with D unclear. In germline, CDR1 is MDHEN, CDR2 SYDVKM. The V end was cut by 6 bases, the J end by 0 bases, with 3 bases between. The CDR3 is 11 residues long. As DNA, the CDR3 is TGTGCCAGCAGGGCCTCCTACGAGCAGTACTTC. It specifies CASRASYEQYF.